Given below is one TCR beta chain in context. Its antigen is unknown. Primers included in the PCR were 60 Vbeta and 13 Jbeta primers. TCRdb's copy holds only in-frame clones and misses some; the assay was immunoSEQ multiplex PCR. This sample has about 160,000 clones, with roughly 82% found just once. This CDR3 has 15 residues. J lost 7 bases, V lost 7 bases, and 10 bases had no gene match. CDR1 MNHEY and CDR2 SMNVEV come from the germline V gene (reference sequence). The record originates from a study of cytomegalovirus exposure and HLA in healthy donors. In the study overall: For the approximately 410 genotyped donors, around 76% fell within the Caucasian-associated ancestry cluster. Notes on the study in general: In a later analysis, DRB1 alleles had the most associated TCRs; HLA-C alleles the fewest.

The gene calls are TRBV27 and TRBJ2-2; 9 nucleotides line up with TRBD2. The receptor comes from a girl aged 10 to 17 in good health and CMV-seropositive. The sequenced sample was PBMCs. CDR3 nucleotide sequence: TGTGCCAGCACTCACGGGGGACTAGCCGGCGGGGAGCTGTTTTTT. It yields the protein CASTHGGLAGGELFF.